The rows below give T cell receptor beta chains drawn from one sample of a study of OX40 agonist ivuxolimab in advanced cancers. The repertoire was sequenced with immunoSEQ multiplex PCR; TCRdb's copy has only in-frame clones and lacks some. The repertoire has around 100,000 clones, roughly nine tenths of them found once; the top ten carry about 0.31%. The sequenced sample was CD4+ or CD8+ T cells sorted from blood, obtained in a trial of the OX40 agonist ivuxolimab. These receptors were obtained from an adult with an advanced solid tumor such as melanoma, head and neck, liver or kidney cancer. Both conserved end residues are part of each CDR3. The D gene is left open where the match is weak. Size is stated for part of the rows, as once, few or many counts, or as a class when the clone is expanded.

CASSHQTGYNEKLFF,TGCGCCAGCAGCCACCAAACGGGATACAATGAAAAACTGTTTTTT,NA,TRBV4-3,TRBJ1-4,NA
CASSLRNLNTEAFF,TGCGCCAGCAGCTTGAGGAATTTGAACACTGAAGCTTTCTTT,NA,TRBV5-1,TRBJ1-1,NA
CASSWGRGNQPQHF,TGTGCCAGCTCGTGGGGGAGAGGCAATCAGCCCCAGCATTTT,NA,TRBV28,TRBJ1-5,NA
CASSLVAGALTGELFF,TGTGCCAGCAGCTTAGTAGCGGGGGCACTCACCGGGGAGCTGTTTTTT,TRBD2,TRBV7-6,TRBJ2-2,NA
CASGTGQAYNSPLHF,TGTGCCAGCGGGACAGGGCAGGCCTATAATTCACCCCTCCACTTT,TRBD1,TRBV27,TRBJ1-6,NA
CASSLNIGELFF,TGTGCCAGCAGCTTAAATATCGGGGAGCTGTTTTTT,NA,TRBV7-9,TRBJ2-2,NA
CASSRGTSGGTPQETQYF,TGTGCCAGCAGCCGAGGGACTAGCGGGGGGACTCCCCAAGAGACCCAGTACTTC,TRBD2,TRBV4-2,TRBJ2-5,NA
CASSFSRTRQQYF,TGTGCCAGCAGCTTTTCCCGGACTAGGCAGCAGTACTTC,TRBD2,TRBV7-2,TRBJ2-7,NA
CASSPLWAEMGHEQYF,TGTGCCAGCAGCCCCCTTTGGGCGGAAATGGGGCACGAGCAGTACTTC,NA,TRBV7-9,TRBJ2-7,NA
CASLSLKTGSYNEQFF,TGTGCCAGCTTATCCCTAAAGACAGGGTCCTACAATGAGCAGTTCTTC,TRBD1,TRBV27,TRBJ2-1,NA
CASTNSPANTIYF,TGTGCCAGCACCAATTCCCCCGCAAACACCATATATTTT,NA,TRBV9,TRBJ1-3,NA
CASSLVRGNSYEQYF,TGTGCCAGCAGCTTAGTAAGGGGCAACTCCTACGAGCAGTACTTC,NA,TRBV7-2,TRBJ2-7,NA
CASSVRDKPYEQYF,TGTGCCAGCAGCGTCCGGGACAAGCCCTACGAGCAGTACTTC,NA,TRBV9,TRBJ2-7,NA
CASSLPPRSTGRRTGELFF,TGCGCCAGCAGCTTGCCCCCCCGGTCTACAGGGAGGAGGACCGGGGAGCTGTTTTTT,NA,TRBV5-1,TRBJ2-2,NA
CASSKRMLTGGYTF,TGTGCCAGCAGTAAGCGGATGCTGACGGGTGGCTACACCTTC,NA,TRBV6-5,TRBJ1-2,NA
CASTVNRGLTYGYTF,TGTGCCAGTACCGTCAACAGGGGGCTTACGTATGGCTACACCTTC,TRBD1,TRBV19,TRBJ1-2,NA
CASSQTGGGNSPLHF,TGTGCCAGCAGCCAGACAGGGGGCGGTAATTCACCCCTCCACTTT,TRBD1,TRBV7-2,TRBJ1-6,few
CASSSPASGSGYEQYF,TGTGCCAGCAGTTCCCCAGCGTCCGGGAGCGGTTACGAGCAGTACTTC,NA,TRBV28,TRBJ2-7,NA
CASWGVSAGELFF,TGTGCCTCTTGGGGGGTCTCGGCCGGGGAGCTGTTTTTT,NA,TRBV19,TRBJ2-2,once
CASSQGVAFF,TGTGCCAGCAGTCAGGGAGTAGCTTTCTTT,NA,TRBV6-5,TRBJ1-1,NA
CASSPLGQGGDEQFF,TGTGCCAGCAGCCCATTAGGACAGGGGGGAGATGAGCAGTTCTTC,TRBD1,TRBV9,TRBJ2-1,NA
CASSLDTSVNTEAFF,TGTGCCAGCAGTCTCGACACGAGCGTGAACACTGAAGCTTTCTTT,NA,TRBV27,TRBJ1-1,NA
CASSESRGGEKLFF,TGTGCCAGCAGTGAATCTAGGGGGGGAGAAAAACTGTTTTTT,NA,TRBV25-1,TRBJ1-4,NA
CASSGGVRGYTF,TGTGCCAGCAGCGGAGGGGTTCGAGGCTACACCTTC,NA,TRBV9,TRBJ1-2,NA
CASSIQGAGNTGELFF,TGCGCCAGCAGCATCCAGGGGGCAGGGAACACCGGGGAGCTGTTTTTT,TRBD1,TRBV5-1,TRBJ2-2,NA
CASSLAPSGPKTFYEQYF,TGTGCCAGCAGCTTGGCACCCTCGGGGCCGAAAACCTTCTACGAGCAGTACTTC,NA,TRBV5-5,TRBJ2-7,NA
CASRSDRANYGYTF,TGTGCCAGCAGGTCGGACAGAGCTAACTATGGCTACACCTTC,NA,TRBV11-2,TRBJ1-2,NA
CAFGQGGTGELFF,TGTGCCTTCGGACAGGGCGGCACCGGGGAGCTGTTTTTT,TRBD1,TRBV11-2,TRBJ2-2,once
CASSFRGGGAGANVLTF,TGTGCCAGCAGTTTTAGAGGAGGGGGCGCCGGGGCCAACGTCCTGACTTTC,NA,TRBV27,TRBJ2-6,NA
CASSFGQGEELFF,TGTGCCAGCAGCTTCGGACAGGGGGAAGAACTGTTTTTT,TRBD1,TRBV7-9,TRBJ1-4,NA
CASSLDTASGSYEQYF,TGTGCCAGCAGCTTAGATACGGCTAGCGGGAGCTACGAGCAGTACTTC,TRBD2,TRBV11-2,TRBJ2-7,NA
CASSQGRGDTEAFF,TGTGCCAGCAGCCAAGGACGCGGGGACACTGAAGCTTTCTTT,NA,TRBV4-2,TRBJ1-1,NA
CASSLSSRGQSTGELFF,TGTGCCAGCAGTTTATCCTCCAGGGGGCAGTCCACCGGGGAGCTGTTTTTT,TRBD1,TRBV27,TRBJ2-2,NA
CASSYVGTQDTEAFF,TGTGCCAGCAGTTACGTAGGGACCCAGGACACTGAAGCTTTCTTT,NA,TRBV6-5,TRBJ1-1,NA